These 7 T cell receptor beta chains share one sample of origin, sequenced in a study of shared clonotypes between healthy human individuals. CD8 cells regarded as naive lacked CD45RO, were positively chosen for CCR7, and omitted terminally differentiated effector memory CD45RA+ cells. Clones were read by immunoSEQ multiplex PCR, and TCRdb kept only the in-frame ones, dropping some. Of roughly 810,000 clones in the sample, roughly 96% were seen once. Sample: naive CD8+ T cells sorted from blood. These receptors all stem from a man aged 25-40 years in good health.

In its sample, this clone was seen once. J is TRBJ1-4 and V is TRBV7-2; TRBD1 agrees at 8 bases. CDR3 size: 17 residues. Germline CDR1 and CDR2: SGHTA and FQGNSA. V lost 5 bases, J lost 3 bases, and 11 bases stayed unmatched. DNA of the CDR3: TGTGCCAGCAGCCATCCGCGAATGACAGGGGCTAATGAAAAACTGTTTTTT. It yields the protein CASSHPRMTGANEKLFF.

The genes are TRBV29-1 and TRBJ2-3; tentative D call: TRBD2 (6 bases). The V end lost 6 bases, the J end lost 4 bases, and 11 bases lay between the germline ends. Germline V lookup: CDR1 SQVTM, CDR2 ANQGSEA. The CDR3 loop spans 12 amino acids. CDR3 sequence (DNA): TGCAGCGTCCCCGGGGGACCAGATACGCAGTATTTT. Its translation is CSVPGGPDTQYF.

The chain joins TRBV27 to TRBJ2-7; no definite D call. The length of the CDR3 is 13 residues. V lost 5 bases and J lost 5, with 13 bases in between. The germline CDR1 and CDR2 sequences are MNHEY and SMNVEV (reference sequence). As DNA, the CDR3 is TGTGCCAGCAGTCTCCCCGGCCGGGACGAGCAGTACTTC. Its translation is CASSLPGRDEQYF.

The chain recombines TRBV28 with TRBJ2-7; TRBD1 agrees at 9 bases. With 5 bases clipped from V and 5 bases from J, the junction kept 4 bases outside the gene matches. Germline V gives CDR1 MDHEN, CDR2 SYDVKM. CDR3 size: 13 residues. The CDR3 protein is CASSGDRVDEQYF. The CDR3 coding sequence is TGTGCCAGCAGTGGGGACAGGGTGGACGAGCAGTACTTC.

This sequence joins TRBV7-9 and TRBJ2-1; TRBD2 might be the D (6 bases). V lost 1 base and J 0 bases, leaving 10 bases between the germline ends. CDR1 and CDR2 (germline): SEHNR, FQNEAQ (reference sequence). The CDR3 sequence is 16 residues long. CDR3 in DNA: TGTGCCAGCAGCTTAGGGTTCGGGAGCTCCTACAATGAGCAGTTCTTC. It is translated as CASSLGFGSSYNEQFF.

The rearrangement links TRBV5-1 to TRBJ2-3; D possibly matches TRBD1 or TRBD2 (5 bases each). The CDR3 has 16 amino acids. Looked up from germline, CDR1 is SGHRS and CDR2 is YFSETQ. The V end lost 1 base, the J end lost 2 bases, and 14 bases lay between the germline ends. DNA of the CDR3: TGCGCCAGCAGCTTGTATGGGGGAACCGCCACAGATACGCAGTATTTT. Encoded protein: CASSLYGGTATDTQYF.

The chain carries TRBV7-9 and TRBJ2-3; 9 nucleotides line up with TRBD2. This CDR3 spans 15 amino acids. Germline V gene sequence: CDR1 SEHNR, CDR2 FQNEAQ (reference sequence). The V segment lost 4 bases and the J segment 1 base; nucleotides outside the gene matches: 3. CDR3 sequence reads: CASSSGLARTDTQYF. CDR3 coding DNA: TGTGCCAGCAGCTCGGGACTAGCTCGCACAGATACGCAGTATTTT.